What follows describes a single T cell receptor (beta chain). The sample is drawn from a study of OX40 agonist ivuxolimab in advanced cancers. The CDR3 covers 15 residues. Germline V gives CDR1 MNHEY, CDR2 SMNVEV (reference sequence). Trimming took off 0 bases at V and 3 bases at J, with 12 bases between the two ends. The table came from immunoSEQ multiplex PCR; TCRdb's copy has only in-frame clones and leaves some out. Altogether roughly 11,000 clones are present, 74% being singletons, with the ten largest covering less than 45%. The chain combines TRBV27 with TRBJ2-7, with D tentatively TRBD1 or TRBD2 (6 bases each). The sequence came from an adult with an advanced solid tumor such as melanoma, head and neck, liver or kidney cancer. The sequencing here drew on CD4+ or CD8+ T cells sorted from blood, taken in a trial of the OX40 agonist ivuxolimab. The CDR3 bases are TGTGCCAGCAGTTTATCGGGCCGGGGGCACTACGAGCAGTACTTC. Its protein product is CASSLSGRGHYEQYF.